These T cell receptor beta chains were read from a single sample in a study of cytomegalovirus exposure and HLA in healthy donors. TCRdb keeps only in-frame clones here, not all; method: immunoSEQ multiplex PCR. In the table there are about 90,000 clones, approximately 84% of which are singletons. The sequencing input was PBMCs. These receptors came from a man younger than 30 in good health and CMV-seronegative. CDR3s include the opening cysteine and the closing phenylalanine or tryptophan. The order of the fields is J gene, V gene, D gene, clone size, CDR3 DNA, CDR3 protein. A D gene is named only where the DNA matches it firmly. Clone sizes are given selectively: once, few, many, or a class where the clone is expanded.

TRBJ2-7 | TRBV4-1 | TRBD2 | NA | TGCGCCAGCGCTCCCGGGGCGGGAGCGGGGTACGAGCAGTACTTC | CASAPGAGAGYEQYF
TRBJ1-2 | TRBV18 | TRBD1 | NA | TGTGCCAGCTCACCACAAGGACAGGGCTATAACTATGGCTACACCTTC | CASSPQGQGYNYGYTF
TRBJ1-1 | TRBV7-2 | NA | NA | TGTGCCAGCAGCTTATGGCAGGGGCGTAGCACTGAAGCTTTCTTT | CASSLWQGRSTEAFF
TRBJ2-3 | TRBV11-2 | TRBD2 | NA | TGTGCCAGCAGCTCGAGGACTAGCGGGAGGGCCGATACGCAGTATTTT | CASSSRTSGRADTQYF
TRBJ1-3 | TRBV5-1 | TRBD1 | NA | TGCGCCAGCAGCTTTACCACAGGGGTCGTTGCAGGAAACACCATATATTTT | CASSFTTGVVAGNTIYF
TRBJ2-7 | TRBV5-4 | TRBD2 | NA | TGTGCCAGCAGCTTGGAACTAGCGGCCTACGAGCAGTACTTC | CASSLELAAYEQYF
TRBJ1-2 | TRBV6-1 | TRBD1 | NA | TGTGCCAGCAGTGAAGGAATACAGGGGGCGGGTGGCTACACCTTC | CASSEGIQGAGGYTF
TRBJ1-1 | TRBV10-3 | TRBD1 | few | TGTGCCATCGGACAGGGCGAAAACACTGAAGCTTTCTTT | CAIGQGENTEAFF
TRBJ2-7 | TRBV9 | TRBD2 | once | TGTGCCAGCAGCGCCGGACTAGCGGGCGTCGAGCAGTACTTC | CASSAGLAGVEQYF
TRBJ2-1 | TRBV7-2 | TRBD2 | NA | TGTGCCAGCAGCGCAGGACTAGCGGGACCCTACAATGAGCAGTTCTTC | CASSAGLAGPYNEQFF
TRBJ1-3 | TRBV15 | NA | NA | TGTGCCACCAGCAGACAGACAGGTGCCTCTGGAAACACCATATATTTT | CATSRQTGASGNTIYF
TRBJ1-2 | TRBV25-1 | NA | once | TGTGCCAGTTCTACAGGGAACTATGGCTACACCTTC | CASSTGNYGYTF
TRBJ2-1 | TRBV29-1 | NA | once | TGCAGCGTTGACGGGAGCTCCTACAATGAGCAGTTCTTC | CSVDGSSYNEQFF
TRBJ1-5 | TRBV2 | TRBD1 | NA | TGTGCCAGCAGTGAAGTGGACAGGGGAGTCGATCAGCCCCAGCATTTT | CASSEVDRGVDQPQHF
TRBJ2-6 | TRBV7-9 | NA | NA | TGTGCCAGCAGCTTATATCCAGGGGCGCCTGGGGCCAACGTCCTGACTTTC | CASSLYPGAPGANVLTF
TRBJ2-7 | TRBV5-8 | TRBD1 | NA | TGTGCCAGCAGACCCGGGACAGGGGGTCTCTACGAGCAGTACTTC | CASRPGTGGLYEQYF
TRBJ1-4 | TRBV5-1 | TRBD1 | few | TGCGCCAGCAGCCCTGGTGGGACAGGCGTGAATGAAAAACTGTTTTTT | CASSPGGTGVNEKLFF
TRBJ2-3 | TRBV7-9 | NA | NA | TGTGCCAGCGGCGGTAGCGGAAGACTCACAGATACGCAGTATTTT | CASGGSGRLTDTQYF
TRBJ2-1 | TRBV18 | TRBD2 | NA | TGTGCCAGCTCACCACAGAGCGGGGGGGGGTCCTACAATGAGCAGTTCTTC | CASSPQSGGGSYNEQFF
TRBJ1-4 | TRBV21-1 | NA | once | TGTGCCAGCAGCACGCCCGACAAACCTCTTGCAACTAATGAAAAACTGTTTTTT | CASSTPDKPLATNEKLFF
TRBJ2-5 | TRBV11-2 | TRBD2 | NA | TGTGCCAGCAGCCCCGGACTAGCGGGAGGGCCCGAGACCCAGTACTTC | CASSPGLAGGPETQYF
TRBJ2-7 | TRBV13 | TRBD1 | NA | TGTGCCAGCAGCTCGGACAGGGGGCTCGAGCAGTACTTC | CASSSDRGLEQYF
TRBJ2-6 | TRBV4-2 | NA | NA | TGTGCCAGCAGCCAATCTCCCGGCGGGGGCCCTGGGGCCAACGTCCTGACTTTC | CASSQSPGGGPGANVLTF
TRBJ1-2 | TRBV5-1 | NA | NA | TGCGCCAGCAGAGATGGGACATCACTGTCCTATGGCTACACCTTC | CASRDGTSLSYGYTF
TRBJ1-2 | TRBV18 | NA | NA | TGTGCCAGCTCACCGAGGCAGGGGACCTATGGCTACACCTTC | CASSPRQGTYGYTF
TRBJ2-7 | TRBV6-5 | TRBD2 | NA | TGTGCCAGCAGTTATATAGCGGGAACCTACGAGCAGTACTTC | CASSYIAGTYEQYF
TRBJ2-1 | TRBV7-9 | TRBD2 | few | TGTGCCAGCAGCTTATCCGCTAGCGGGCCCGGGAGGGAGCAGTTCTTC | CASSLSASGPGREQFF
TRBJ2-7 | TRBV7-2 | NA | NA | TGTGCCAGCAGCTTAGCGGACTCTGGACTACTCCTTGAGGTGCAGTACTTC | CASSLADSGLLLEVQYF
TRBJ1-1 | TRBV6-1 | NA | NA | TGTGCCAGCCGAGACAGGCGAGCGGATGAAGCTTTCTTT | CASRDRRADEAFF
TRBJ2-1 | TRBV9 | TRBD2 | NA | TGTGCCAGCAGCCCCGGGACTAGCGGCAATGAGCAGTTCTTC | CASSPGTSGNEQFF
TRBJ2-7 | TRBV25-1 | NA | once | TGTGCCAGCAGTGAACCCGGGACATTTAAGCAGTACTTC | CASSEPGTFKQYF
TRBJ2-7 | TRBV4-1 | TRBD2 | NA | TGCGCCAGCAGCGCGGGACTAGCGGCTTCCTACGAGCAGTACTTC | CASSAGLAASYEQYF
TRBJ2-5 | TRBV5-1 | NA | NA | TGCGCCAGCAGCGAACAGGGTCCGGAGACCCAGTACTTC | CASSEQGPETQYF
TRBJ2-1 | TRBV2 | TRBD1 | NA | TGTGCCAGCAGTGATTGGGACAGCTCCTACAATGAGCAGTTCTTC | CASSDWDSSYNEQFF
TRBJ2-1 | TRBV9 | NA | NA | TGTGCCAGCAGCGGGAGGGACCGCCGCTCCTACAATGAGCAGTTCTTC | CASSGRDRRSYNEQFF
TRBJ2-6 | TRBV4-3 | TRBD2 | NA | TGCGCCAGCAGCCAAGAACTAGCGGGAGTGACTGGGGCCAACGTCCTGACTTTC | CASSQELAGVTGANVLTF
TRBJ2-7 | TRBV7-2 | TRBD2 | NA | TGTGCCAGCAGCCTCAAGACTAGCGGCTACGAGCAGTACTTC | CASSLKTSGYEQYF
TRBJ2-1 | TRBV25-1 | NA | NA | TGTGCCAGCAGTCGAGGTGCAGGGGATGAGCAGTTCTTC | CASSRGAGDEQFF
TRBJ2-5 | TRBV4-2 | TRBD2 | NA | TGTGCCAGCAGCCAAGAGGGGGGGGAAGAGACCCAGTACTTC | CASSQEGGEETQYF
TRBJ1-2 | TRBV5-1 | NA | NA | TGCGCCAGCAGCGCGGAGGGGACTGCTCGGTGGGGCTACACCTTC | CASSAEGTARWGYTF
TRBJ1-2 | TRBV18 | NA | NA | TGTGCCAGCTCACCAGAGCGTGGCAGTGGCTACACCTTC | CASSPERGSGYTF
TRBJ1-2 | TRBV9 | NA | NA | TGTGCCAGCAGCGTAGGAGGGACTACTCCCAATGGCTACACCTTC | CASSVGGTTPNGYTF
TRBJ2-7 | TRBV6-5 | TRBD1 | NA | TGTGCCAGCAGCTACGGGACAGGTCTAGCCTACGAGCAGTACTTC | CASSYGTGLAYEQYF
TRBJ1-6 | TRBV28 | TRBD1 | NA | TGTGCCAGCAGCCTGGACAGGGTCAGTAATTCACCCCTCCACTTT | CASSLDRVSNSPLHF
TRBJ1-1 | TRBV29-1 | TRBD1 | NA | TGCAGCGTTACAAGCACAGGGGAATATTCCACTGAAGCTTTCTTT | CSVTSTGEYSTEAFF
TRBJ2-7 | TRBV6-1 | TRBD1 | NA | TGTGCCAGCATCAGGGGGACCAGCTCCTACGAGCAGTACTTC | CASIRGTSSYEQYF
TRBJ2-3 | TRBV28 | TRBD1 | NA | TGTGCCAGCAGCCAATCTGGACAGGGGGCGGGAGATACGCAGTATTTT | CASSQSGQGAGDTQYF
TRBJ2-5 | TRBV5-6 | TRBD2 | NA | TGTGCCAGCAGCGCGCCTAGCGGGAGGGGACAGCACGAGACCCAGTACTTC | CASSAPSGRGQHETQYF
TRBJ2-3 | TRBV29-1 | NA | NA | TGCAGCGTTGAAGAGGGCATAGATACGCAGTATTTT | CSVEEGIDTQYF
TRBJ2-1 | TRBV5-1 | TRBD1 | NA | TGCGCCAGTTGGGGGGGACAGGGGCACAATGAGCAGTTCTTC | CASWGGQGHNEQFF
TRBJ1-1 | TRBV10-1 | NA | NA | TGCGCCAACATTATTGTGGTTCCCACTGAAGCTTTCTTT | CANIIVVPTEAFF
TRBJ1-2 | TRBV5-4 | TRBD1 | NA | TGTGCCAGCAGCTTGGCCGGGGACAGGGTTTCGAATGGCTACACCTTC | CASSLAGDRVSNGYTF
TRBJ1-3 | TRBV6-1 | TRBD1 | NA | TGTGCCAGCAGTGAGCACGGCAGGGGGCTAGCTGGAAACACCATATATTTT | CASSEHGRGLAGNTIYF
TRBJ1-1 | TRBV15 | NA | NA | TGTGCCACCAGCAGGATGGGGGGGGCAGCTTTCTTT | CATSRMGGAAFF
TRBJ1-5 | TRBV6-5 | NA | NA | TGTGCCAGCAGTTCCCTGCCGGGGGGCGATCAGCCCCAGCATTTT | CASSSLPGGDQPQHF